The 27 T cell receptor beta chains below all came from one sample that was sequenced in a study of blood T cells in healthy people across ages. Primed by a sample-barcoded 5' primer and a J-beta primer mix, a second PCR proceeded for about 6 to 11 cycles. TCRdb analysed the 5' RACE reads with MiXCR anew, one entry per CDR3 protein. The sample carries more than 900,000 distinct CDR3 sequences, almost 30% recorded once. This sample also belongs to another study, concerning T cells of mothers and their children.

Sequencing was performed on blood. The receptors were sampled from a woman between 40 and 55 years old in good health.

This clonotype was found many times. The chain couples TRBV4-1 to TRBJ1-4, with D tentatively TRBD1 (6 bases). The length of the CDR3 is 14 residues. V lost 0 bases to trimming and J lost 8 bases, with 10 bases between them. CDR1 is MGHRA and CDR2 is YSYEKL in the germline V gene. CDR3 sequence reads: CASSQDRGQEKLFF. DNA for the CDR3: TGCGCCAGCAGCCAAGACAGGGGACAAGAAAAACTGTTTTTT.

The J gene is TRBJ1-2, the V gene TRBV18, with D perhaps TRBD1 (5 bases). V was clipped by 3 bases and J by 7 bases, with 12 bases between them. CDR3 length equals 13 residues. Per germline, CDR1 KGHSH and CDR2 LQKENI. CDR3 loop: CASSPSGDGGYTF. CDR3 in DNA: TGTGCCAGCTCACCCAGTGGGGACGGTGGCTACACCTTC.

V usage is TRBV29-1 and J usage is TRBJ2-2, with 12 bases that match TRBD2. Germline trimming cut 6 bases from V and 1 base from J; bases unmatched to any gene: 0. Germline V lookup: CDR1 SQVTM, CDR2 ANQGSEA. The CDR3 loop spans 14 amino acids. The CDR3 bases are TGCAGCGTACTAGCGGGGGGGAACACCGGGGAGCTGTTTTTT. Its translation is CSVLAGGNTGELFF.

A remark on this clonotype: A read error may be the cause here, since a much bigger clone is one base away. The J gene is TRBJ2-1, the V gene TRBV12-3 or TRBV12-4; D remains unclear. The CDR3 consists of 13 residues. The V end was cut by 6 bases, the J end by 10 bases, with 16 bases between. DNA for the CDR3: TGTGCCAGCAGGTTGGGAAGCTCCTACGAGCAGTTCTTC. It specifies CASRLGSSYEQFF.

This clonotype has a count of ten or more. This chain links TRBV10-3 with TRBJ2-5, with 11 bases lining up with TRBD1. In germline, CDR1 is ENHRY, CDR2 SYGVKD. After removal of 4 bases from V and 1 base from J, the junction contained 2 bases not matched to a gene. The CDR3 is made up of 15 amino acids. CDR3 DNA sequence: TGTGCCATCAGTGGTGGGACAGGGGGCCAAGAGACCCAGTACTTC. It encodes CAISGGTGGQETQYF.

The chain recombines TRBV29-1 with TRBJ2-1; D gene uncertain. V lost 5 bases and J lost 2, with 16 bases in between. This CDR3 comprises 15 residues. Germline V gives CDR1 SQVTM, CDR2 ANQGSEA. The CDR3 DNA reads TGCAGCGTTTTGCAACCAACAAGCCCCTACAATGAGCAGTTCTTC. As protein: CSVLQPTSPYNEQFF.

This clonotype appeared a few times. The CDR3 loop reads CSANDRVWAFF. Written as DNA, the CDR3 is TGCAGTGCCAACGACAGGGTGTGGGCTTTCTTT. The rearrangement uses TRBV20-1 and TRBJ1-1, with 7 bases fitting TRBD1. The V segment lost 6 bases and the J segment 11 bases; nucleotides outside the gene matches: 9. Germline V gives CDR1 DFQATT, CDR2 SNEGSKA (reference sequence). The CDR3 extends over 11 amino acids.

This clonotype was counted between two and nine times. CDR3 sequence reads: CATSRDLHGGAFF. The CDR3 DNA follows: TGTGCCACCAGCAGGGACTTACACGGCGGGGCTTTCTTT. This chain uses TRBV15 with TRBJ1-1; D gene unclear. Germline V gene lookup returns CDR1 LNHNV and CDR2 YYDKDF (reference sequence). The CDR3 spans 13 residues. V lost 3 bases to trimming and J lost 11 bases, with 16 bases between them.

This clonotype was picked up a small number of times. The chain combines TRBV18 with TRBJ2-7, with 7 bases matching TRBD2. V dropped 0 bases and J dropped 4; count of bases not matched to a gene: 3. The CDR3 is 14 residues long. Germline V gene sequence: CDR1 KGHSH, CDR2 LQKENI. CDR3 region: CASSPPGGNYEQYF. For the CDR3, the DNA is TGTGCCAGCTCACCACCGGGAGGGAATTACGAGCAGTACTTC.

The V gene is TRBV5-1, the J gene TRBJ2-7; TRBD2 agrees at 10 bases. J lost 4 bases, V lost 1 base, and 8 bases had no gene match. The CDR3 is 16 amino acids. In germline, CDR1 is SGHRS, CDR2 YFSETQ. The CDR3 here is CASSLWKPGLAYEQYF. The CDR3 DNA reads TGCGCCAGCAGCTTGTGGAAGCCGGGACTAGCGTACGAGCAGTACTTC.

In regard to this clonotype: A much larger clonotype is one base distant, so this may be a read error. The V call is TRBV5-5, the J call TRBJ2-5; D may be TRBD2 (5 bases). In germline, CDR1 is SGHKS, CDR2 YYEKEE (reference sequence). This CDR3 comprises 14 residues. V dropped 0 bases and J dropped 7 bases, with 13 bases sitting between them. CDR3 protein: CASSLATSGGTQYF. DNA of the CDR3: TGTGCCAGCAGCTTGGCTACGAGTGGAGGGACCCAGTACTTC.

This clonotype has a handful of counts. The V gene is TRBV20-1, the J gene TRBJ2-5; perhaps D is TRBD1 or TRBD2 (5 bases each). The CDR3 covers 14 residues. Per germline, CDR1 DFQATT and CDR2 SNEGSKA (reference sequence). The V gene lost 3 bases and the J gene lost 4 bases, with 15 bases spanning the gap. DNA for the CDR3: TGCAGTGCTAGTGTCTTGAGGGGTCGAGAGACCCAGTACTTC. This translates into CSASVLRGRETQYF.

This clonotype was seen at least ten times. J is TRBJ2-7 and V is TRBV7-6, with TRBD2 identical over 11 bases. Losses at the gene ends were 8 bases for V and 7 bases for J; bases not matched to a gene: 13. Looked up from germline, CDR1 is SGHVS and CDR2 is FNYEAQ. This CDR3 comprises 15 residues. The CDR3 region has the DNA TGTGCCAGCGGACCTTTAGCGGGGGGGCCTGGAGAGCAGTACTTC. This gives the protein CASGPLAGGPGEQYF.

There are a few counts of this clonotype. V usage is TRBV7-9 and J usage is TRBJ2-5; 12 bases map to TRBD2. The germline V gene has CDR1 SEHNR and CDR2 FQNEAQ (reference sequence). CDR3 length equals 16 residues. With V trimmed by 8 bases and J by 2 bases, 9 bases remained unmatched. This CDR3 reads CASCPTSGGPQETQYF. In nucleotides, the CDR3 is TGTGCCAGCTGCCCAACTAGCGGGGGGCCACAAGAGACCCAGTACTTC.

The chain is built from TRBV2 and TRBJ1-2; 7 bases align to TRBD1. V lost 6 bases, J lost 6 bases, and 7 bases stayed unmatched. Looked up from germline, CDR1 is SNHLY and CDR2 is FYNNEI. CDR3 length: 13 amino acids. The CDR3 spells CASRIQGTDGYTF. The CDR3 nucleotides are TGTGCCAGCAGAATACAGGGGACGGATGGCTACACCTTC.

This clonotype showed up just a few times. The rearrangement joins TRBV20-1 to TRBJ1-5; D is unresolved. Germline CDR1 and CDR2: DFQATT and SNEGSKA (reference sequence). V lost 1 base and J lost 0, with 13 bases in between. CDR3 length: 16 residues. The CDR3 loop reads CSARGTYKNSNQPQHF. Here the CDR3 DNA reads TGCAGTGCTAGAGGGACGTATAAGAATAGCAATCAGCCCCAGCATTTT.

This clonotype was recorded at least ten times. The chain combines TRBV25-1 with TRBJ2-1; the D is unclear. Germline CDR1 reads MGHDK; CDR2 reads SYGVNS. The CDR3 totals 12 residues. V lost 2 bases and J 7 bases, leaving 6 bases between the germline ends. CDR3 protein: CASSELWNEQFF. CDR3 coding DNA: TGTGCCAGCAGTGAACTGTGGAATGAGCAGTTCTTC.

The sample holds many counts of this clonotype. The chain joins TRBV20-1 to TRBJ1-6; D gene ambiguous. Trimming cost V 4 bases and J 3 bases, with 13 bases left between them. The V gene's germline CDR1 is DFQATT and CDR2 SNEGSKA (reference sequence). This CDR3 region has 15 residues. This chain's CDR3 is CSAMYSGLYNSPLHF. The DNA for the CDR3 is TGCAGTGCTATGTACAGTGGCCTCTATAATTCACCCCTCCACTTT.

There are a few counts of this clonotype. The rearrangement joins TRBV19 to TRBJ2-7; 10 bases are a match to TRBD1. CDR1 and CDR2 (germline): LNHDA, SQIVND (reference sequence). With 9 bases clipped from V and 3 bases from J, the junction kept 11 bases outside the gene matches. This CDR3 is 15 amino acids long. CDR3: CASGTGTGVIYEQYF. In DNA, the CDR3 is TGTGCCAGCGGAACTGGGACAGGGGTTATCTACGAGCAGTACTTC.

This chain connects TRBV5-1 to TRBJ2-3, with 7 bases fitting TRBD2. The V and J ends lost 0 bases and 3 bases, in that order; junction bases with no gene match: 7. CDR1 and CDR2 from the germline V gene are SGHRS and YFSETQ. This CDR3 spans 16 amino acids. The CDR3 region is CASSLGLASKTDTQYF. DNA for the CDR3: TGCGCCAGCAGCTTGGGACTAGCTAGCAAGACAGATACGCAGTATTTT.

This chain uses TRBV5-1 with TRBJ2-5, with TRBD1 as a possible D gene (6 bases). This CDR3 region has 14 residues. CDR1 and CDR2 (germline): SGHRS, YFSETQ. V lost 4 bases and J lost 5, with 15 bases in between. CDR3 bases: TGCGCCAGCAGCCTACCCAGGGGTTCGGAGACCCAGTACTTC. Residues: CASSLPRGSETQYF.

The chain combines TRBV28 with TRBJ2-6; D not certain. Germline V gene data show CDR1 as MDHEN and CDR2 as SYDVKM. Between the trimmed V and J ends, which lost 6 bases and 0 bases, there was a span of 9 bases. This CDR3 comprises 15 residues. The CDR3 sequence is CASSRLSSGANVLTF. CDR3 sequence (DNA): TGTGCCAGCAGCCGGCTAAGCTCTGGGGCCAACGTCCTGACTTTC.

J is TRBJ1-1 and V is TRBV6-1; tentative D call: TRBD1 (6 bases). This CDR3 contains 15 residues. Trimming cost V 7 bases and J 0 bases, with 15 bases left between them. Germline CDR1 MNHNS, CDR2 SASEGT. The CDR3 region is CASNIDRIMNTEAFF. As DNA, the CDR3 is TGTGCCAGCAACATAGACAGGATCATGAACACTGAAGCTTTCTTT.

This chain connects TRBV4-3 to TRBJ2-1; TRBD2 agrees at 12 bases. The CDR3 consists of 14 residues. The J segment lost 6 bases and the V segment lost 4 bases, leaving 1 base of the junction unmatched. The germline V gene has CDR1 LGHNA and CDR2 YSLEER. CDR3: CASSRTSGVNEQFF. The DNA for the CDR3 is TGCGCCAGCAGCCGGACTAGCGGGGTCAATGAGCAGTTCTTC.

Of note for this clonotype: A clone one base away is much larger, so this may be a read error. The CDR3 spells CASSFQSSAWANVLTF. In DNA form, the CDR3 reads TGTGCCAGCAGCTTTCAGAGCTCTGCCTGGGCCAACGTCCTGACTTTC. This sequence joins TRBV7-2 and TRBJ2-6; the D is unclear. The germline CDR1 and CDR2 sequences are SGHTA and FQGNSA. Trimming cost V 3 bases and J 5 bases, with 14 bases left between them. This CDR3 contains 16 residues.

This clonotype was counted between two and nine times. This chain joins TRBV7-2 and TRBJ1-1; D not resolved. Germline assignment: CDR1 SGHTA and CDR2 FQGNSA. The CDR3 has 15 residues. With 7 bases removed from V and 4 bases from J, the gap between germline ends came to 19 bases. The CDR3 region is CASNPPPGVRTEAFF. CDR3 DNA sequence: TGTGCCAGCAACCCTCCGCCGGGCGTCCGCACTGAAGCTTTCTTT.

V gene TRBV29-1 combines with J gene TRBJ2-5, with TRBD2 identical over 7 bases. This CDR3 spans 14 amino acids. Germline trimming cut 4 bases from V and 2 bases from J; bases unmatched to any gene: 7. The germline V gene encodes CDR1 SQVTM and CDR2 ANQGSEA. CDR3 region: CSVGWRESQETQYF. DNA for the CDR3: TGCAGCGTTGGGTGGCGGGAGTCACAAGAGACCCAGTACTTC.